The rows below give T cell receptor beta chains drawn from one sample of a study of Ad26.COV2.S vaccination and SARS-CoV-2 variants. The protocol was immunoSEQ multiplex PCR, while the TCRdb copy is restricted to in-frame clones and leaves out a portion. The sample comprises roughly 500,000 clones, around 85% of which are singletons, and roughly 12% rests with the top ten. This specimen consisted of peripheral blood, obtained in a trial of Ad26.COV2.S vaccine versus placebo. These receptors were obtained from a person between 18 and 59 years old who received the Ad26.COV2.S COVID-19 vaccine or a placebo. The CDR3 runs from the conserved cysteine through the conserved F or W. Fields, in order: J gene, D gene, V gene, clone size, CDR3 protein, CDR3 DNA. D genes are given only for firm matches. Size is stated for part of the rows, as once, few or many counts, or as a class when the clone is expanded.

TRBJ2-5 | TRBD2 | TRBV28 | . | CASSRQAGGQETQYF | TGTGCCAGCAGCCGCCAGGCGGGAGGGCAGGAGACCCAGTACTTC
TRBJ1-2 | TRBD1 | TRBV29-1 | once | CSVVGTGAHGYTF | TGCAGCGTTGTAGGGACAGGGGCTCATGGCTACACCTTC
TRBJ2-1 | . | TRBV18 | . | CASSPGGTLSNEQFF | TGTGCCAGCTCACCTGGCGGGACCCTTTCCAATGAGCAGTTCTTC
TRBJ2-3 | . | TRBV7-2 | . | CASSFGRSTDTQYF | TGTGCCAGCAGCTTCGGCAGATCCACAGATACGCAGTATTTT
TRBJ2-3 | . | TRBV6-6 | . | CASSLDLHTDTQYF | TGTGCCAGCAGTTTAGATTTGCACACAGATACGCAGTATTTT
TRBJ1-2 | TRBD1 | TRBV19 | . | CASSRTGLQNHGYTF | TGTGCCAGTAGTAGGACAGGATTACAGAACCATGGCTACACCTTC
TRBJ2-1 | TRBD2 | TRBV2 | . | CASSETSGSINEQFF | TGTGCCAGCAGTGAAACTAGCGGGAGTATCAATGAGCAGTTCTTC
TRBJ1-5 | . | TRBV4-1 | . | CASSQDPNQPQHF | TGCGCCAGCAGCCAAGATCCCAATCAGCCCCAGCATTTT
TRBJ1-4 | . | TRBV7-2 | . | CASSLIPTNEKLFF | TGTGCCAGCAGCTTGATTCCGACTAATGAAAAACTGTTTTTT
TRBJ2-1 | . | TRBV6-1 | . | CASNVRTGEQFF | TGTGCCAGCAACGTGAGGACTGGGGAGCAGTTCTTC
TRBJ1-1 | . | TRBV18 | . | CASSPVPGPQNTEAFF | TGTGCCAGCTCACCGGTCCCCGGGCCTCAGAACACTGAAGCTTTCTTT
TRBJ2-6 | . | TRBV7-9 | . | CASSLTGGGANVLTF | TGTGCCAGCAGCTTAACCGGAGGTGGGGCCAACGTCCTGACTTTC
TRBJ2-3 | TRBD2 | TRBV20-1 | . | CSASLTSGGGITDTQYF | TGCAGTGCTAGTTTAACTAGCGGGGGGGGAATCACAGATACGCAGTATTTT
TRBJ2-7 | . | TRBV21-1 | . | CASSTGNNSYEQYF | TGTGCCAGCAGCACCGGTAACAACTCCTACGAGCAGTACTTC
TRBJ2-1 | TRBD1 | TRBV6-2/TRBV6-3 | . | CASSYSPGQGMDEQFF | TGTGCCAGCAGTTACTCTCCGGGACAGGGAATGGATGAGCAGTTCTTC
TRBJ2-1 | TRBD2 | TRBV18 | . | CASSPSGSGGNEQFF | TGTGCCAGCTCCCCTAGCGGGAGCGGCGGCAATGAGCAGTTCTTC
TRBJ1-5 | . | TRBV27 | . | CASSLSVNQPQHF | TGTGCCAGCAGTTTAAGTGTGAATCAGCCCCAGCATTTT
TRBJ2-1 | TRBD2 | TRBV5-1 | few | CASSPPSGSSYNEQFF | TGCGCCAGCAGTCCCCCGAGCGGGAGCTCCTACAATGAGCAGTTCTTC
TRBJ2-1 | . | TRBV6-4 | . | CASSEEKSSYNEQFF | TGTGCCAGCAGTGAAGAGAAAAGCTCCTACAATGAGCAGTTCTTC
TRBJ2-7 | . | TRBV5-1 | . | CASSLSGSSYEQYF | TGCGCCAGCAGCTTATCAGGCTCCTCCTACGAGCAGTACTTC
TRBJ1-1 | . | TRBV9 | . | CASSGPGAVGTMNTEAFF | TGTGCCAGCAGCGGACCAGGGGCTGTGGGGACCATGAACACTGAAGCTTTCTTT
TRBJ1-4 | . | TRBV5-1 | . | CASSSQNRNEKLFF | TGCGCCAGCAGCTCGCAGAATAGGAATGAAAAACTGTTTTTT
TRBJ1-3 | . | TRBV30 | . | CAWSVRGSGNTIYF | TGTGCCTGGAGTGTAAGGGGCTCTGGAAACACCATATATTTT
TRBJ1-3 | TRBD1 | TRBV9 | . | CASSVDGTVSGNTIYF | TGTGCCAGCAGCGTAGACGGGACAGTCTCTGGAAACACCATATATTTT
TRBJ1-1 | . | TRBV19 | . | CASWQRGKGTEAFF | TGTGCCAGTTGGCAACGGGGGAAAGGGACTGAAGCTTTCTTT
TRBJ2-7 | . | TRBV7-9 | . | CASSLGSGFEQYF | TGTGCCAGCAGCTTAGGCTCCGGGTTCGAGCAGTACTTC
TRBJ1-2 | . | TRBV28 | . | CASSLSPEGDGYTF | TGTGCCAGCAGTTTATCACCTGAGGGAGATGGCTACACCTTC
TRBJ1-6 | . | TRBV27 | once | CASSFPSYNSPLHF | TGTGCCAGCAGTTTCCCCTCCTATAATTCACCCCTCCACTTT
TRBJ2-7 | . | TRBV5-1 | . | CASSLGAGATYEQYF | TGCGCCAGCAGCTTGGGTGCGGGGGCCACCTACGAGCAGTACTTC
TRBJ1-5 | . | TRBV7-8 | . | CASSLAPRPGMGQPQHF | TGTGCCAGCAGCTTAGCCCCCCGGCCTGGGATGGGGCAGCCCCAGCATTTT
TRBJ1-1 | . | TRBV5-4 | . | CASRGRGDTEAFF | TGTGCCAGCAGGGGGAGGGGGGACACTGAAGCTTTCTTT
TRBJ1-1 | . | TRBV2 | . | CASSQGLNTEAFF | TGTGCCAGCAGTCAGGGGCTAAACACTGAAGCTTTCTTT